A single sample gave rise to the 15 T cell receptor beta chains below, sequenced in a study of cytomegalovirus exposure and HLA in healthy donors. The PCR employed 60 Vbeta primers together with 13 Jbeta primers. Assay used: immunoSEQ multiplex PCR; TCRdb lists only in-frame clones, some missing. Of 130,000 or so clones in the sample, about 80% are singletons; the top ten hold around 1.4%. The sample comprised PBMCs. The origin of the receptors is a woman between 18 and 30 years old in good health and CMV-seronegative.

The chain links TRBV27 to TRBJ2-3; 12 bases line up with TRBD2. Germline CDR1 is MNHEY and CDR2 is SMNVEV (reference sequence). V gave up 6 bases and J gave up 7 bases; unmatched junction bases: 5. The CDR3 length is 14 residues. CDR3 in amino acids: CASRSSGRANTQYF. In nucleotides, the CDR3 is TGTGCCAGCAGATCTAGCGGGAGGGCCAATACGCAGTATTTT.

The chain joins TRBV2 to TRBJ1-1; D is unclear. Germline-derived CDR1 and CDR2 are SNHLY and FYNNEI. The V end lost 6 bases, the J end lost 2 bases, and 13 bases lay between the germline ends. CDR3 length: 14 amino acids. The CDR3, as DNA: TGTGCCAGCAGACTCTTGCGGACTAACACTGAAGCTTTCTTT. Amino acids: CASRLLRTNTEAFF.

This clone showed up just once. This chain connects TRBV29-1 to TRBJ1-3, with 8 bases identical to TRBD1. The CDR3 sequence is 15 residues long. Germline lookup yields CDR1 SQVTM and CDR2 ANQGSEA. V lost 7 bases to trimming and J lost 1 base; unmatched junction nucleotides: 9. CDR3 protein: CSGVDQGASGNTIYF. CDR3 nucleotide sequence: TGCAGCGGGGTGGACCAGGGGGCTTCTGGAAACACCATATATTTT.

This chain joins TRBV14 and TRBJ1-4; TRBD1 might be the D (5 bases). In germline, CDR1 is SGHDN, CDR2 FVKESK. Deletions cut 3 bases from V and 6 bases from J, with 17 bases between. The CDR3 totals 16 residues. The CDR3 DNA is TGTGCCAGCAGCCATATGAGGACATTGCCAGATGAAAAACTGTTTTTT. It is translated as CASSHMRTLPDEKLFF.

The genes are TRBV5-8 and TRBJ2-7, with unresolved D. CDR1 and CDR2 (germline): SGHTS, YDEGEE. Trimming took off 2 bases at V and 0 bases at J, with 12 bases between the two ends. The CDR3 is 15 amino acids. The CDR3 is CASSFTDPLSYEQYF. Here the CDR3 DNA reads TGTGCCAGCAGCTTCACAGATCCCCTCTCCTACGAGCAGTACTTC. Variable domain in full (rest from reference TRBV5-8 and TRBJ2-7): EAGVTQSPTHLIKTRGQQATLRCSPISGHTSVYWYQQALGLGLQFLLWYDEGEERNRGNFPPRFSGRQFPNYSSELNVNALELEDSALYLCASSFTDPLSYEQYFGPGTRLTVT.

The V gene is TRBV6-5, the J gene TRBJ1-1; a possible D gene is TRBD1 (5 bases). V gave up 5 bases and J gave up 7 bases, with 11 bases separating them. Germline loops: CDR1 MNHEY, CDR2 SVGAGI. The CDR3 is made up of 12 amino acids. The CDR3 bases are TGTGCCAGCAGTACAGGCACACTTGAAGCTTTCTTT. Translation gives CASSTGTLEAFF.

This rearrangement joins TRBV5-1 to TRBJ2-3; 9 bases match TRBD1. The V gene's germline CDR1 is SGHRS and CDR2 YFSETQ. The CDR3 is 15 residues long. Trimming at V came to 4 bases and at J to 4 bases, leaving 7 bases not matched to a gene. DNA of the CDR3: TGCGCCAGCAGCCCGGGGGACAGGGAAGCAGATACGCAGTATTTT. Translating gives CASSPGDREADTQYF.

V gene TRBV30 combines with J gene TRBJ1-6; D uncertain. V was cut by 2 bases and J by 10 bases, with 9 bases left in between. Germline CDR1 and CDR2: GTSNPN and SVGIG (reference sequence). The CDR3 consists of 12 residues. The CDR3 DNA reads TGTGCCTGGAGTATTTCACGGTCACCCCTCCACTTT. Translation gives CAWSISRSPLHF.

This clone was observed once. This chain uses TRBV5-6 with TRBJ2-7, with a possible D match to TRBD1 (6 bases). With 0 bases removed from V and 3 bases from J, the gap between germline ends came to 7 bases. CDR1 and CDR2 (germline): SGHDT, YYEEEE. This CDR3 has 13 residues. In nucleotides, the CDR3 is TGTGCCAGCAGCTTGGCCAGGGGCTACGAGCAGTACTTC. Residues: CASSLARGYEQYF. Complete variable domain (other parts from reference TRBV5-6 and TRBJ2-7): DAGVTQSPTHLIKTRGQQVTLRCSPKSGHDTVSWYQQALGQGPQFIFQYYEEEERQRGNFPDRFSGHQFPNYSSELNVNALLLGDSALYLCASSLARGYEQYFGPGTRLTVT.

The rearrangement links TRBV7-6 to TRBJ2-5, with TRBD2 matching over 8 bases. V trimming: 6 bases; J trimming: 7 bases; junction bases outside the gene matches: 10. The CDR3 has 14 residues. Germline V CDR1 and CDR2: SGHVS, FNYEAQ. The CDR3 DNA follows: TGTGCCAGCAGTCCCACAGCGGGAGCGGGGACCCAGTACTTC. Translating gives CASSPTAGAGTQYF.

A note on this clone: The junction and the germline gene differ at one end; a read error may be behind it. The rearrangement joins TRBV7-9 to TRBJ2-1; 7 bases are a match to TRBD2. Germline V gives CDR1 SEHNR, CDR2 FQNEAQ (reference sequence). This CDR3 is 19 amino acids long. The CDR3 DNA follows: TGTTCCAGCAGCCCATATCCCGGGACTACCGGGAGCTCCTACAATGAGCAGTTCTTC. This encodes CSSSPYPGTTGSSYNEQFF. The full variable domain, in which reference TRBV7-9 and TRBJ2-1 provide the parts outside the CDR3, is DTGVSQNPRHKITKRGQNVTFRCDPISEHNRLYWYRQTLGQGPEFLTYFQNEAQLEKSRLLSDRFSAERPKGSFSTLEIQRTEQGDSAMYLCSSSPYPGTTGSSYNEQFFGPGTRLTVL.

This clone was picked up a small number of times. The gene calls are TRBV4-1 and TRBJ1-5; 7 bases agree with TRBD1. The junction had 12 bases not matched to a gene; V was cut back by 1 base and J by 3 bases. Germline loops: CDR1 MGHRA, CDR2 YSYEKL. The CDR3 extends over 18 amino acids. CDR3 nucleotides: TGCGCCAGCAGCCAAGGGAACTACAGGGGCAGGCACAATCAGCCCCAGCATTTT. Protein: CASSQGNYRGRHNQPQHF.

J is TRBJ2-3 and V is TRBV7-2; D not certain. Germline V gene lookup returns CDR1 SGHTA and CDR2 FQGNSA. V lost 5 bases and J lost 0, with 3 bases in between. The CDR3 is made up of 12 amino acids. The CDR3 coding sequence is TGTGCCAGCAGCGTAAGCACAGATACGCAGTATTTT. Amino acids: CASSVSTDTQYF.

The rearrangement joins TRBV5-4 to TRBJ2-5, with 7 bases matching TRBD2. The junction had 4 bases not matched to a gene; V was cut back by 0 bases and J by 5 bases. This CDR3 spans 14 amino acids. The germline V gene has CDR1 SGHNT and CDR2 YYREEE (reference sequence). CDR3 coding DNA: TGTGCCAGCAGCTTGGTTCCACTAGCGGAGACCCAGTACTTC. Residues: CASSLVPLAETQYF.

The chain recombines TRBV6-6 with TRBJ2-5; possible D gene TRBD1, 6 bases. With the DNA end fitting TRBJ2-7 better, the J assignment may be wrong. Germline assignment: CDR1 MNHNY and CDR2 SVGAGI (reference sequence). There are 14 residues in the CDR3. CDR3 amino acids: CASRDRQGLYEQYF. DNA of the CDR3: TGTGCCAGCAGAGACCGCCAGGGGCTCTACGAGCAGTACTTC.